Included here is one TCR beta chain sequence, with context. Assay used: immunoSEQ multiplex PCR; TCRdb lists only in-frame clones, some missing. Among approximately 200,000 clones listed, around four fifths were seen once. From germline, CDR1 is SGHRS and CDR2 YFSETQ. The V end lost 0 bases, the J end lost 1 base, and 7 bases lay between the germline ends. The CDR3 totals 14 residues. These data are taken from a study of blood T cell repertoires in COVID-19. This chain links TRBV5-1 with TRBJ2-5; maybe TRBD2 (6 bases). The sequence was obtained from a woman aged 25-40 years with acute or convalescent COVID-19. Sample: peripheral blood. The CDR3 DNA reads TGCGCCAGCAGCTTGGACGGGGGCCAAGAGACCCAGTACTTC. It translates to CASSLDGGQETQYF.